This entry lists 16 T cell receptor beta chains sequenced from one sample in a study of T-cell memory formation after mild COVID-19. One entry per CDR3 protein results from TCRdb running MiXCR on the 5' RACE reads. The sample lists some 490,000 distinct CDR3 sequences, 15% to 20% occurring once. The sequenced sample consisted of PBMCs or a T cell subset sorted from them (not recorded which). Receptors were obtained from an adult woman who had mild COVID-19 (a few samples of this study predate the infection). Cell type and time point are not known.

The J gene is TRBJ1-2, the V gene TRBV12-2. TRBV12-2 is labeled a pseudogene. The CDR3 has 11 amino acids. The CDR3 loop is CAGGGSEGYTF. The CDR3, as DNA: TGTGCAGGTGGCGGATCGGAAGGCTACACCTTC.

This clonotype was detected a few times. The V gene is TRBV6-5, the J gene TRBJ2-7; 11 bases are a match to TRBD2. The trim removed 6 bases at V and 9 bases at J, leaving 19 bases unmatched. The CDR3 has 17 amino acids. The germline V gene has CDR1 MNHEY and CDR2 SVGAGI. Written as DNA, the CDR3 is TGTGCCAGCAGAGCAAGGTCGGCGGGACTAGCGGCTACGAGGCAGTACTTC. It is translated as CASRARSAGLAATRQYF.

CDR3 sequence: CASSYLVGEQYF. CDR3 DNA sequence: TGTGCCAGCAGTTACTTGGTTGGAGAACAGTACTTC. The chain joins TRBV6-5 to TRBJ2-7; D not resolved. The CDR3 totals 12 residues. V was clipped by 1 base and J by 10 bases, with 11 bases between them. Germline CDR1 MNHEY, CDR2 SVGAGI.

V usage is TRBV12-3 or TRBV12-4 and J usage is TRBJ2-1; D might be TRBD2 (6 bases). This CDR3 is built from 12 residues. Deletions cut 0 bases from V and 13 bases from J, with 10 bases between. CDR3 sequence (DNA): TGTGCCAGCAGTTTAGCCCGGAGGGCCCAGTTCTTC. This codes for CASSLARRAQFF.

The table lists this clonotype with a few counts. The V and J genes are TRBV15 and TRBJ2-7; tentative D call: TRBD1 (5 bases). V shed 1 base and J shed 0 bases, with 13 bases lying between them. This CDR3 contains 16 residues. The germline V gene encodes CDR1 LNHNV and CDR2 YYDKDF (reference sequence). DNA of the CDR3: TGTGCCACCAGCAGAGGCGGCAGGGTCAGCTCCTACGAGCAGTACTTC. Protein sequence: CATSRGGRVSSYEQYF.

This clonotype occurred a few times. The rearrangement joins TRBV5-6 to TRBJ2-3; 10 nucleotides align to TRBD2. The CDR3 runs 17 residues. J gave up 2 bases and V 0 bases, and 6 bases lay outside the gene matches. Germline V gives CDR1 SGHDT, CDR2 YYEEEE. The CDR3 loop reads CASSLEVLAGDTDTQYF. The DNA of the CDR3 is TGTGCCAGCAGCTTGGAGGTCCTAGCGGGAGACACAGATACGCAGTATTTT.

The rearrangement links TRBV5-1 to TRBJ2-7; D not certain. This CDR3 contains 15 residues. With 0 bases removed from V and 2 bases from J, the gap between germline ends came to 12 bases. The germline V gene encodes CDR1 SGHRS and CDR2 YFSETQ. The CDR3 reads CASSLDLSPTYEQYF. For the CDR3, the DNA is TGCGCCAGCAGCTTGGACCTTAGCCCGACCTACGAGCAGTACTTC.

There are a few counts of this clonotype. This chain links TRBV20-1 with TRBJ1-2; unclear D gene. Germline loops: CDR1 DFQATT, CDR2 SNEGSKA (reference sequence). V shed 4 bases and J shed 3 bases, with 12 bases lying between them. The CDR3 consists of 13 residues. The CDR3 loop is CSANEGKDYGYTF. The CDR3 region has the DNA TGCAGTGCTAACGAGGGAAAGGACTATGGCTACACCTTC.

There are a few counts of this clonotype. The gene calls are TRBV30 and TRBJ2-1; no definite D call. Looked up from germline, CDR1 is GTSNPN and CDR2 is SVGIG (reference sequence). Trimming took 4 bases from V and 10 from J, leaving 14 bases between them. The CDR3 contains 12 residues. The chain's CDR3 is CAWIYRAREQFF. DNA of the CDR3: TGTGCCTGGATCTACAGAGCCCGCGAGCAGTTCTTC.

This clonotype was counted only a few times. The chain employs TRBV7-8 and TRBJ2-5; D is ambiguous. Germline-derived CDR1 and CDR2 are SGHVS and FQNEAQ. The V end was cut by 5 bases, the J end by 5 bases, with 9 bases between. There are 12 residues in the CDR3. The CDR3 DNA sequence: TGTGCCAGCAGCCCATTTTATGAGACCCAGTACTTC. The encoded protein is CASSPFYETQYF.

The chain employs TRBV5-1 and TRBJ1-2; possible D gene TRBD1, 5 bases. The germline gives CDR1 SGHRS, CDR2 YFSETQ. The V gene lost 0 bases and the J gene lost 3 bases, with 12 bases spanning the gap. This CDR3 has 15 residues. This CDR3 reads CASSLEGRVYYGYTF. CDR3 DNA sequence: TGCGCCAGCAGCTTGGAAGGCAGGGTTTACTATGGCTACACCTTC.

V is TRBV30 and J is TRBJ1-2; 7 bases match TRBD1. Trimming cost V 2 bases and J 8 bases; bases outside gene matches: 14. Germline CDR1 is GTSNPN and CDR2 is SVGIG (reference sequence). This CDR3 contains 15 residues. Written as DNA, the CDR3 is TGTGCCTGGAGTTCTCCCCAGACAGGGCTCTGGGGCTACACCTTC. Encoded protein: CAWSSPQTGLWGYTF. Complete variable domain (other parts from reference TRBV30 and TRBJ1-2): SQTIHQWPATLVQPVGSPLSLECTVEGTSNPNLYWYRQAAGRGLQLLFYSVGIGQISSEVPQNLSASRPQDRQFILSSKKLLLSDSGFYLCAWSSPQTGLWGYTFGSGTRLTVV.

This clonotype has just a few counts. J is TRBJ2-1 and V is TRBV27; no definite D call. The CDR3 has 11 residues. Germline V lookup: CDR1 MNHEY, CDR2 SMNVEV (reference sequence). The V and J ends lost 2 bases and 9 bases respectively, with 5 bases between them. Here the CDR3 reads CASSLLPEQFF. Written as DNA, the CDR3 is TGTGCCAGCAGTTTACTACCTGAGCAGTTCTTC.

At least ten counts were recorded for this clonotype. V usage is TRBV5-1 and J usage is TRBJ2-7; 8 positions match TRBD1. Germline lookup yields CDR1 SGHRS and CDR2 YFSETQ. This CDR3 is 14 amino acids long. V lost 0 bases, J lost 6 bases, and 5 bases stayed unmatched. The CDR3 nucleotides read TGCGCCAGCAGCTTGGCGCAGGGGGCGGTCGAGCAGTACTTC. Residues: CASSLAQGAVEQYF.

The chain joins TRBV20-1 to TRBJ2-7; 7 bases fit TRBD1. After removal of 4 bases from V and 3 bases from J, the junction contained 12 bases not matched to a gene. The germline V gene encodes CDR1 DFQATT and CDR2 SNEGSKA (reference sequence). This CDR3 has 15 amino acids. The CDR3 coding sequence is TGCAGTGCTATGAAGACAGGGAAAGGGGACTACGAGCAGTACTTC. It specifies CSAMKTGKGDYEQYF.

The rearrangement uses TRBV18 and TRBJ2-7, with D possibly being TRBD1 (7 bases). Germline assignment: CDR1 KGHSH and CDR2 LQKENI. The CDR3 totals 13 residues. V was trimmed by 3 bases and J by 5 bases, leaving 11 bases between them. The CDR3 loop is CASSPQGEDEQYF. The CDR3 bases are TGTGCCAGCTCACCCCAGGGGGAGGACGAGCAGTACTTC. Full variable domain (missing parts from reference TRBV18 and TRBJ2-7): NAGVMQNPRHLVRRRGQEARLRCSPMKGHSHVYWYRQLPEEGLKFMVYLQKENIIDESGMPKERFSAEFPKEGPSILRIQQVVRGDSAAYFCASSPQGEDEQYFGPGTRLTVT.